These T cell receptor beta chains were read from a single sample in a study of T cells after yellow fever vaccination. MiXCR, applied by TCRdb to the 5' RACE reads, yields one record per CDR3 protein. The sample consists of nearly 350,000 distinct CDR3 sequences, approximately 8% of them appearing once. The sequenced sample was PBMCs, obtained about 49 days after the first yellow fever vaccination. These receptors all stem from a man in his late teens or twenties who received the YFV17D yellow fever vaccine. Both conserved end residues are part of each CDR3. The D gene is left open where the match is weak. Clone size appears in some rows only: once, few, many, or a class for an expanded clone.

D	J	size	V	DNA	CDR3
TRBD2	TRBJ2-5	many	TRBV5-1	TGCGCCAGCAGCCTCGTTAGCGGGGGGCCGGGGGTTGAGACCCAGTACTTC	CASSLVSGGPGVETQYF
TRBD2	TRBJ2-3	-	TRBV7-9	TGTGCCAGCAGCCCTCTAGCGGGGATTATCACAGATACGCAGTATTTT	CASSPLAGIITDTQYF
TRBD2	TRBJ2-7	many	TRBV15	TGTGCCACCAGCAACGCCCTACTGCACGATCAGCGGGGTTACGAGCAGTACTTC	CATSNALLHDQRGYEQYF
-	TRBJ2-3	many	TRBV18	TGTGCCAGCTCACCAGGGGAAGATACGCAGTATTTT	CASSPGEDTQYF
TRBD1	TRBJ1-2	few	TRBV6-2/TRBV6-3	TGTGCCAGAGCGACAGGGCCCTGTGGCTACACCTTC	CARATGPCGYTF
TRBD1	TRBJ2-4	-	TRBV5-1	TGCGCCAGCAGACCCAGGACAGGGGCCTACACCACCAAAAACATTCAGTACTTC	CASRPRTGAYTTKNIQYF
TRBD2	TRBJ2-1	few	TRBV5-4	TGTGCCAGCAGCTTGGCCGTGGGAGGCGGGGGTATTGAGCAGTTCTTC	CASSLAVGGGGIEQFF
TRBD1	TRBJ1-1	many	TRBV4-3	TGCGCCAGCAGCCCGGACAGGGGAAAACCTGAAGCTTTCTTT	CASSPDRGKPEAFF
-	TRBJ1-1	few	TRBV4-3	TGCGCCAGCAGCCAAGAGTGGCAGGGAGGATTGGCTTTCTTT	CASSQEWQGGLAFF
TRBD2	TRBJ2-3	-	TRBV5-1	TGCGCCAGCAGCAGGGGACTAGCGGGGGGGCGGACTACTCGCACAGATACGCAGTATTTT	CASSRGLAGGRTTRTDTQYF
TRBD1	TRBJ2-5	few	TRBV15	TGTGCCACCAGCAGAGACCCTACGACAGGGGTCGTCGGGGAGACCCAGTACTTC	CATSRDPTTGVVGETQYF
TRBD2	TRBJ2-3	few	TRBV10-3	TGTGCCATCAGAAGTAGCGGGGGGGCAGATACGCAGTATTTT	CAIRSSGGADTQYF
-	TRBJ1-4	-	TRBV7-8	TGTGCCAGCAGCTTACTGAGGACTAATGAAAAACTGTTTTTT	CASSLLRTNEKLFF
-	TRBJ2-7	-	TRBV12-3/TRBV12-4	TGTGCCAGCAGTTTAGCAACCACCTACGAGCAGTACTTC	CASSLATTYEQYF
-	TRBJ1-2	-	TRBV19	TGTGCCAGTAGCGCAAATGCCGGGCGAATCTATGGCTACACCTTC	CASSANAGRIYGYTF
-	TRBJ1-5	many	TRBV7-2	TGTGCCAGCAGCTTAGTTCACAATCAGCCCCAGCATTTT	CASSLVHNQPQHF
TRBD1	TRBJ1-2	-	TRBV5-1	TGCGCCAGCAGCCGTACAGGGGGCCGTCTTCGCAACTATGGCTACACCTTC	CASSRTGGRLRNYGYTF
TRBD2	TRBJ2-5	few	TRBV19	TGTGCCAGTAGTATCGAGACTAGCGGGGGGGCCGAGGAGACCCAGTACTTC	CASSIETSGGAEETQYF
-	TRBJ2-1	-	TRBV9	TGTGCCAGCAGCGTAGCCCATAATTTGGATGAGCAGTTCTTC	CASSVAHNLDEQFF
TRBD1	TRBJ1-3	-	TRBV12-3/TRBV12-4	TGTGCCAGCAGTGGGACAGGGGACCGCTCTGGAAACACCATATATTTT	CASSGTGDRSGNTIYF
TRBD1	TRBJ1-1	many	TRBV27	TGTGCCAGCAGTTCGGGGGGGACAGGGAACACTGAAGCTTTCTTT	CASSSGGTGNTEAFF
-	TRBJ2-1	few	TRBV6-2/TRBV6-3	TGTGCCAGCAGCCTTTTGAGGGGGGGCAATGAGCAGTTCTTC	CASSLLRGGNEQFF
-	TRBJ1-5	-	TRBV4-3	TGCGCCAGCAGCCAAGAAACAGCCGCCAATCAGCCCCAGCATTTT	CASSQETAANQPQHF
-	TRBJ2-3	many	TRBV4-2	TGTGCCAGCAGCCGCTTCCCAGGCACAGATACGCAGTATTTT	CASSRFPGTDTQYF
TRBD1	TRBJ1-4	few	TRBV23-1	TGCGCGTACCCGAGACAGGGTGACGAAAAACTGTTTTTT	CAYPRQGDEKLFF
-	TRBJ2-3	-	TRBV18	TGTGCCAGCTCACCAGACCTCACAGATACGCAGTATTTT	CASSPDLTDTQYF
-	TRBJ2-1	many	TRBV4-3	TGCGCCAGCAGCCAAGAGATCGGCCTGAGGGATGAGCAGTTCTTC	CASSQEIGLRDEQFF
-	TRBJ1-1	-	TRBV27	TGTGCCAGCAGTTTTTTGTCAGCACAGGGGAACACTGAAGCTTTCTTT	CASSFLSAQGNTEAFF
-	TRBJ2-4	few	TRBV7-3	TGTGCCAGCAGCTTAAAACAGGACCGGGGATTCATTCAGTACTTC	CASSLKQDRGFIQYF
-	TRBJ2-3	few	TRBV7-9	TGTGCCAGCAGCGCCCGGGACACCACGCAGTATTTT	CASSARDTTQYF
TRBD1	TRBJ1-6	-	TRBV6-1	TGTGCCAGCAGTACGATACAGGGGGGCTCCTATAATTCACCCCTCCACTTT	CASSTIQGGSYNSPLHF
-	TRBJ1-1	many	TRBV5-6	TGTGCCAGCAGCTTGATGACTGAAGCTTTCTTT	CASSLMTEAFF
-	TRBJ2-7	few	TRBV20-1	TGCAGTGCTAGAGATGTCCAGGACTACGAGCAGTACTTC	CSARDVQDYEQYF